Sequencing of this T cell receptor (beta chain) was carried out in a study of blood T cell repertoires in COVID-19. The overall study: Collection of acute and convalescent COVID-19 samples took place in the United States, Italy and Spain. PBMCs, B-cell-depleted T cells, or T cells were the source of the cDNA or gDNA that made up the material.

In its sample, this clone was seen a few times. In the study's own analysis: Nucleated cell number was recorded as an estimate derived from reference gene primer amplification. Sequencing was performed with immunoSEQ multiplex PCR; in TCRdb, only in-frame clones are kept and a portion is missing. V, J and clone size were drawn from that table, and D and trimming were deduced from the DNA. The top ten clones hold 15% to 20% of a sample with around 190,000 clones, around nine tenths of them seen once. Those enrolled in Seattle joined during active infection and were followed longitudinally afterward. The germline gives CDR1 MNHNS, CDR2 SASEGT. V lost 3 bases and J lost 4; bases outside the gene matches: 5. CDR3 length: 15 amino acids.

This sequence originates from a man aged 45-60 years with COVID-19, enrolled during active disease. The sample consisted of peripheral blood. The V gene is TRBV6-1, the J gene TRBJ2-3, with 9 nucleotides matching TRBD1. The CDR3 reads CASSDRDRAADTQYF. The DNA of the CDR3 is TGTGCCAGCAGTGATCGGGACAGGGCTGCAGATACGCAGTATTTT.